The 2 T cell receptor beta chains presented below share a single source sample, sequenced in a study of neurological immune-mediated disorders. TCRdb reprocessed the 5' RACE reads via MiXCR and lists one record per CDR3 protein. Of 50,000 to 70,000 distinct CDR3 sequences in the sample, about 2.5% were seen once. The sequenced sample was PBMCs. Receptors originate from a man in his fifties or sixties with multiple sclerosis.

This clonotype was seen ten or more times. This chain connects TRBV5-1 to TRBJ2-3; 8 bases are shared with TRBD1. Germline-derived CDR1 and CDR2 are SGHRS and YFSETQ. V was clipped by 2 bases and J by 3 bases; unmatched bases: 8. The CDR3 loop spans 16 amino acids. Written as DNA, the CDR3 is TGCGCCAGCAGCTTAGGACAGGGCGGGCGTACAGATACGCAGTATTTT. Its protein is CASSLGQGGRTDTQYF.

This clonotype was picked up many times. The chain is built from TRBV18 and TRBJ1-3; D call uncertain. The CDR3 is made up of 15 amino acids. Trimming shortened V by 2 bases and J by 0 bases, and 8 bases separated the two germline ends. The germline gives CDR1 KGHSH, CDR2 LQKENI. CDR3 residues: CASSPNIDSGNTIYF. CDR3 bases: TGTGCCAGCTCACCAAACATTGACTCTGGAAACACCATATATTTT.